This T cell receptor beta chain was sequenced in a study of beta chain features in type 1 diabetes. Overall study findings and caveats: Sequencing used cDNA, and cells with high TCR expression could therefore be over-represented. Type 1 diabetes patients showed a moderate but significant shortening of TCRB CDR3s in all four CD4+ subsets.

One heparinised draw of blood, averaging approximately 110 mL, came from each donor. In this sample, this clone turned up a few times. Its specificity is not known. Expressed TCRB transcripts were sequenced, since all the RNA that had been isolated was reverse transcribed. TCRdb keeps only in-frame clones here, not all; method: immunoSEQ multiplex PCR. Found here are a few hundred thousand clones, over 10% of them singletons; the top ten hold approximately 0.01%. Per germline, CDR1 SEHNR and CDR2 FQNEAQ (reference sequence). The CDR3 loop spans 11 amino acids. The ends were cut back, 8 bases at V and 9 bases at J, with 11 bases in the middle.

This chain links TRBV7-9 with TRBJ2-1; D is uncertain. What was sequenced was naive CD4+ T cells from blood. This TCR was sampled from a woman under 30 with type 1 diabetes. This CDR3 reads CASRFPVEQFF. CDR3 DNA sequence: TGTGCCAGCCGGTTCCCGGTTGAGCAGTTCTTC.